This T cell receptor (beta chain) was retrieved from a study of blood T cell repertoires in COVID-19. The overall study: The United States, Italy and Spain supplied acute and convalescent COVID-19 samples. PBMCs, B-cell-depleted T cells, or T cells provided the cDNA or gDNA that made up the material.

Authors' analysis steps: Amplification with reference gene primers provided the estimates of nucleated cell counts. Sequencing was performed with immunoSEQ multiplex PCR; in TCRdb, only in-frame clones are kept and a portion is missing. That table is the source of V, J and clone size, and D and trimming were worked out from the DNA. Among approximately 240,000 clones, approximately 90% were seen once, and the ten largest hold roughly 6%. The J segment lost 4 bases and the V segment lost 9 bases, leaving 10 bases of the junction unmatched. This CDR3 is 15 amino acids long. Looked up from germline, CDR1 is LNHDA and CDR2 is SQIVND (reference sequence). Researchers sorted participants into cohorts using their self-reported clinical history.

Source material: PBMCs or T cells enriched from blood (not recorded which). The chain combines TRBV19 with TRBJ2-1; 9 bases fit TRBD2. This receptor was obtained from a woman in her twenties or thirties with acute COVID-19. The CDR3 DNA follows: TGTGCCAGCTTGGCTAGCGGGGAACGATACAATGAGCAGTTCTTC. It encodes CASLASGERYNEQFF.